Listed here is a single TCR beta chain. This specimen belongs to a study of blood T cell repertoires in COVID-19. V lost 2 bases to trimming and J lost 1 base, with 20 bases between them. The CDR3 covers 18 residues. Germline lookup yields CDR1 SGDLS and CDR2 YYNGEE. Under the authors' procedure: From reference gene primer amplification, estimates of nucleated cell counts were derived. Produced via immunoSEQ multiplex PCR; TCRdb's table is partial and in-frame only. D and trimming were read from the DNA, whereas the V and J calls and clone size are those reported in that table. The sample holds around 620,000 clones; approximately 90% are singletons and the top ten take about 0.24%.

The sample comprised peripheral blood. The chain combines TRBV9 with TRBJ2-3; D might be TRBD2 (6 bases). This TCR came from a woman younger than 35 with acute or convalescent COVID-19. CDR3 residues: CASSVGGGNPGRTDTQYF. CDR3 in DNA: TGTGCCAGCAGCGTCGGTGGGGGGAACCCAGGGCGCACAGATACGCAGTATTTT.